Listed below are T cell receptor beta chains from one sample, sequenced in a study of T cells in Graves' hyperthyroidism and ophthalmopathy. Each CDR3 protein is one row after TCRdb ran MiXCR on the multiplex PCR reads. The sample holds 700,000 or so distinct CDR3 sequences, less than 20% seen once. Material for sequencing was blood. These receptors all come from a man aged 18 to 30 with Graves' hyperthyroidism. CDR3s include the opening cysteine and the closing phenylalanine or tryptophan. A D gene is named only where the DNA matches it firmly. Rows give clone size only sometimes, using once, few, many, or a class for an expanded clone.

cdr3_nt: TGTGCCAGCAGTGACTACCCCGGGTCCTATGGCTACACCTTC
cdr3_aa: CASSDYPGSYGYTF
d_call: NA
v_call: TRBV6-1
j_call: TRBJ1-2
clone_size: few

cdr3_nt: TGTGCCAGCAGTCAAAGGGGGGAATATGGCTACACCTTC
cdr3_aa: CASSQRGEYGYTF
d_call: NA
v_call: TRBV12-3/TRBV12-4
j_call: TRBJ1-2
clone_size: few

cdr3_nt: TGTGCCATTTCAACAGGGGTGCTAGCCAAAAACATTCAGTACTTC
cdr3_aa: CAISTGVLAKNIQYF
d_call: TRBD1
v_call: TRBV10-3
j_call: TRBJ2-4
clone_size: few

cdr3_nt: TGTGCCAGCAGCTTTTTCTACACCACTAGCACAGATACGCAGTATTTT
cdr3_aa: CASSFFYTTSTDTQYF
d_call: NA
v_call: TRBV7-8
j_call: TRBJ2-3
clone_size: many

cdr3_nt: TGTGCCAGCAGCTTAGCGCCGGCAAGCACAGATACGCAGTATTTT
cdr3_aa: CASSLAPASTDTQYF
d_call: NA
v_call: TRBV7-3
j_call: TRBJ2-3
clone_size: NA

cdr3_nt: TGTGCCAGCAGCGGAAAGCTCGGGGGTTACGGGGAGCTGTTTTTT
cdr3_aa: CASSGKLGGYGELFF
d_call: NA
v_call: TRBV7-2
j_call: TRBJ2-2
clone_size: many

cdr3_nt: TGCAGCGTCGGTGGTTGGACAACCAGCGAGCAGTACTTC
cdr3_aa: CSVGGWTTSEQYF
d_call: NA
v_call: TRBV29-1
j_call: TRBJ2-7
clone_size: once

cdr3_nt: TGCGCCAGCAGCCAGGAGACAGGGTCTAGCACAGATACGCAGCATTTT
cdr3_aa: CASSQETGSSTDTQHF
d_call: TRBD1
v_call: TRBV4-3
j_call: TRBJ1-5
clone_size: few

cdr3_nt: TGTGCCAGCACCCTTCGCCATAACACCGGGGAGCTGTTTTTT
cdr3_aa: CASTLRHNTGELFF
d_call: NA
v_call: TRBV6-2/TRBV6-3
j_call: TRBJ2-2
clone_size: many

cdr3_nt: TGTGCCAGTAGTCTTAAACCGGGCCGGGGGCTGCCCCAGCATTTT
cdr3_aa: CASSLKPGRGLPQHF
d_call: NA
v_call: TRBV28
j_call: TRBJ1-5
clone_size: NA

cdr3_nt: TGTGCCAGCAGCCCGTTCAGAGGGGACAATGAGCAGTTCTTC
cdr3_aa: CASSPFRGDNEQFF
d_call: NA
v_call: TRBV11-2
j_call: TRBJ2-1
clone_size: NA

cdr3_nt: TGTGCCAGCAGTGCCTTCCTTGTTTTGCTCCTTGGCTACACCTTC
cdr3_aa: CASSAFLVLLLGYTF
d_call: NA
v_call: TRBV6-1
j_call: TRBJ1-2
clone_size: many

cdr3_nt: TGCAGTGCCTACAGGGCAAGTGAGCAGTTCTTC
cdr3_aa: CSAYRASEQFF
d_call: NA
v_call: TRBV20-1
j_call: TRBJ2-1
clone_size: few

cdr3_nt: TGTGCCAGCTCACCAAAAGGAAGGGTTAATGAGCAGTTCTTC
cdr3_aa: CASSPKGRVNEQFF
d_call: NA
v_call: TRBV18
j_call: TRBJ2-1
clone_size: NA

cdr3_nt: TGTGCCAGCAGCCTAAACCCGCTAGGCACCCAGTACTTC
cdr3_aa: CASSLNPLGTQYF
d_call: NA
v_call: TRBV7-2
j_call: TRBJ2-5
clone_size: many

cdr3_nt: TGTGCCAGTAGTACGGAGCCCCTCCGTCGCTCCTACAATGAGCAGTTCTTC
cdr3_aa: CASSTEPLRRSYNEQFF
d_call: NA
v_call: TRBV19
j_call: TRBJ2-1
clone_size: few

cdr3_nt: TGTGCCAGTAGTATAGAAACCCTACATGGCAGCTCCTACAATGAGCAGTTCTTC
cdr3_aa: CASSIETLHGSSYNEQFF
d_call: NA
v_call: TRBV19
j_call: TRBJ2-1
clone_size: few

cdr3_nt: TGTGCCAGCAGCTTAGGGTCTGGCTACACCTTC
cdr3_aa: CASSLGSGYTF
d_call: NA
v_call: TRBV3-1
j_call: TRBJ1-2
clone_size: many

cdr3_nt: TGTGCCAGCAGTTCCGGGGACAGGGGGGCAACCCAGTACTTC
cdr3_aa: CASSSGDRGATQYF
d_call: TRBD1
v_call: TRBV12-3/TRBV12-4
j_call: TRBJ2-5
clone_size: few

cdr3_nt: TGCAGTGCTAATCCGGGGCCGACAGCGGAGACCCAGTACTTC
cdr3_aa: CSANPGPTAETQYF
d_call: NA
v_call: TRBV20-1
j_call: TRBJ2-5
clone_size: NA

cdr3_nt: TGTGCCAGTAGTAGCCGGCAGGGCTCTGGAAACACCATATATTTT
cdr3_aa: CASSSRQGSGNTIYF
d_call: NA
v_call: TRBV19
j_call: TRBJ1-3
clone_size: NA

cdr3_nt: TGTGCCAGCAGTTACGGACACCACGGCGGTCGAGCGGGAGGGGATGGCACAGATACGCAGTATTTT
cdr3_aa: CASSYGHHGGRAGGDGTDTQYF
d_call: TRBD2
v_call: TRBV6-5
j_call: TRBJ2-3
clone_size: many

cdr3_nt: TGTGCCAGCAGTGACCATGGACAGGCCTACGAGCAGTACTTC
cdr3_aa: CASSDHGQAYEQYF
d_call: TRBD1
v_call: TRBV28
j_call: TRBJ2-7
clone_size: many

cdr3_nt: TGTGCCAGCAGTCAAACCTCAGCGGGGGGCAATGGCTACACCTTC
cdr3_aa: CASSQTSAGGNGYTF
d_call: NA
v_call: TRBV6-1
j_call: TRBJ1-2
clone_size: NA

cdr3_nt: TGCAGTGTGGGGTTTGACTATGGCTACACCTTC
cdr3_aa: CSVGFDYGYTF
d_call: NA
v_call: TRBV20-1
j_call: TRBJ1-2
clone_size: NA

cdr3_nt: TGCAGTGCCATAGCGGGAGGGCCCCCAGATACGCAGTATTTT
cdr3_aa: CSAIAGGPPDTQYF
d_call: TRBD2
v_call: TRBV20-1
j_call: TRBJ2-3
clone_size: NA

cdr3_nt: TGTGCCAGCAGCGCCGGGACTCTTCAGTTCTTC
cdr3_aa: CASSAGTLQFF
d_call: NA
v_call: TRBV7-9
j_call: TRBJ2-1
clone_size: few

cdr3_nt: TGTGCCAGCAGTGTACATAGCGGGTCCTACAATGAGCAGTTCTTC
cdr3_aa: CASSVHSGSYNEQFF
d_call: TRBD2
v_call: TRBV2
j_call: TRBJ2-1
clone_size: many

cdr3_nt: TGTGCCAGTAATCGGGACAAATATTACAATGAGCAGTTCTTC
cdr3_aa: CASNRDKYYNEQFF
d_call: NA
v_call: TRBV6-1
j_call: TRBJ2-1
clone_size: NA